This T cell receptor beta chain was recovered during a study of vaccination and CD4 T cells after COVID-19. Background on the study: Convalescent patients, SARS-CoV-2 positive by nasal swab PCR, comprised some 10 mild cases and one severe case. Cellular stimulation was performed using overlapping spike peptides derived from SARS-CoV-2, HCoV-NL63, HCoV-OC43 and HCoV-229E.

As to treatment: approximately nine-day PBMC culture with coronavirus spike peptide pools or control peptides (ViraFEST assay). V shed 10 bases and J shed 1 base, with 10 bases lying between them. The CDR3 has 12 amino acids. Germline CDR1 and CDR2: MDHEN and SYDVKM. The Oncomine TCR Beta short-read assay sequenced DNA from cultured CD4+ T cells. In TCRdb, the PCR reads were re-called with MiXCR into one record per CDR3 protein. This sample has nearly 25,000 distinct CDR3 sequences, with about 56% found just once. In regard to this clonotype: What it binds is unknown.

The V gene is TRBV28, the J gene TRBJ1-1; D not certain. The sample was CD4+ T cells from blood, cultured in vitro. The TCR comes from a human donor who had recovered from COVID-19. CDR3: CATTEENTEAFF. The CDR3 DNA reads as TGTGCCACCACAGAGGAGAACACTGAAGCTTTCTTT.